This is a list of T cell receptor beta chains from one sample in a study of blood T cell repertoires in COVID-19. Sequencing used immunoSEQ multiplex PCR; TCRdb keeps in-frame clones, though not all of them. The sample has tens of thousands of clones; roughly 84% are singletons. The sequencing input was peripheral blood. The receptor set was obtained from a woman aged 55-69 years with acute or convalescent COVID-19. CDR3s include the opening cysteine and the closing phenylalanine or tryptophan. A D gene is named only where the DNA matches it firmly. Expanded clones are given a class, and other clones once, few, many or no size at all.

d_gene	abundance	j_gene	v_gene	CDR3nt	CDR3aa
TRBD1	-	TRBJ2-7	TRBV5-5	TGTGCCAGCAGCCTCTGGACAGGGGGGTCCGAGCAGTACTTC	CASSLWTGGSEQYF
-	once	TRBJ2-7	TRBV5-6	TGTGCCAGCAGCTCCACTCCGCTCCTCGAGCAGTACTTC	CASSSTPLLEQYF
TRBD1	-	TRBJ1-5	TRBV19	TGTGCCAGTTCGGACAGGAACAATCAGCCCCAGCATTTT	CASSDRNNQPQHF
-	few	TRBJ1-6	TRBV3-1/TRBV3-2	TGTGCCAGCAGCCAAGCGCTGAGCTATTCACCCCTCCACTTT	CASSQALSYSPLHF
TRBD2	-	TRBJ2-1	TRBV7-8	TGTGCCAGCAGCCTCCTAGGGGTAGCGGGGGGGCTCAATGAGCAGTTCTTC	CASSLLGVAGGLNEQFF
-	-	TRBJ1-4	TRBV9	TGTGCCAGCAGCGTAACGGGGACAAATGAAAAACTGTTTTTT	CASSVTGTNEKLFF
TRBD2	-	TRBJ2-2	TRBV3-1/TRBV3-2	TGTGCCAGCAGCCAAGACAGTAGCGGGGGGAACACCGGGGAGCTGTTTTTT	CASSQDSSGGNTGELFF
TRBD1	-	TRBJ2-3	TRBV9	TGTGCCAGCAGCCTTAGAGGGGACAGAAGAGATACGCAGTATTTT	CASSLRGDRRDTQYF
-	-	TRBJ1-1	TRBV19	TGTGCCAGTAATTTGGCTGAGAGGGCAGAAGCTTTCTTT	CASNLAERAEAFF
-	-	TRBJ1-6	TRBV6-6	TGTGCCAGCAGTTTTGGGAGGGGTTCACCCCTCCACTTT	CASSFGRGSPLHF
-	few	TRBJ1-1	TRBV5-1	TGCGCCAGCAGCTTCGCGGCAGGGTTTTTGACGAACACTGAAGCTTTCTTT	CASSFAAGFLTNTEAFF
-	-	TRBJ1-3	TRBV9	TGTGCCAGCAGCGGCGGGAGCTCTGGAAACACCATATATTTT	CASSGGSSGNTIYF
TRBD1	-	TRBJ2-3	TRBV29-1	TGCAGCGTTGAAGGCCGGGACAGATTCACAGATACGCAGTATTTT	CSVEGRDRFTDTQYF
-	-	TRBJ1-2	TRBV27	TGTGCCAGCAGTATCGACGTCTCCGGAGACTATGGCTACACCTTC	CASSIDVSGDYGYTF
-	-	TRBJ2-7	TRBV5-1	TGCGCCAGCAGCTTGGATACACAGGCGAGTTCCTACGAGCAGTACTTC	CASSLDTQASSYEQYF
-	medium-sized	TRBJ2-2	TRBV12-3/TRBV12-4	TGTGCCAGCAGCCAGGGTTCCGGGGAGCTGTTTTTT	CASSQGSGELFF
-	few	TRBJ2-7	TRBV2	TGTGCCAGCAGTGAGGACGGGATAGCCACCTACGAGCAGTACTTC	CASSEDGIATYEQYF
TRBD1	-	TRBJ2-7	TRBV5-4	TGTGCCGGAAAGGGGGACAGGGACGGACAGCAGTACTTC	CAGKGDRDGQQYF
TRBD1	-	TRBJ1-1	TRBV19	TGTGCCAGTAGTAACCGGGACAGGGGGACTGAAGCTTTCTTT	CASSNRDRGTEAFF
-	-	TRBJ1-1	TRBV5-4	TGTGCCAGCAGCTTTCAGGGGAACACTGAAGCTTTCTTT	CASSFQGNTEAFF
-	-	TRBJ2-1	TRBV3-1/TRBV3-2	TGTGCCAGCAGCCAAGAGATGGAGTTTTTTAGGGAGCAGTTCTTC	CASSQEMEFFREQFF
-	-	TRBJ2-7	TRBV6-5	TGTGCCAGCAGTTACTCGGCCAGCTCCTACGAGCAGTACTTC	CASSYSASSYEQYF
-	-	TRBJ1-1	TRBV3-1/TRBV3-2	TGTGCCAGCAGCCAAGAGGCCCGCCGAACTGAAGCTTTCTTT	CASSQEARRTEAFF
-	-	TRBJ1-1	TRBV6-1	TGTGCCAGCAGTGAAGACGGAGGACTTAAACTAAATGGGGCTTTCTTT	CASSEDGGLKLNGAFF
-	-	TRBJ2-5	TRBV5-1	TGCGCCAGCAGCTTGGTGCTAGCACCACAAGAGACCCAGTACTTC	CASSLVLAPQETQYF
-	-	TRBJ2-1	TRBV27	TGTGCCAGCAGTTTATTTAATTTGGGGTCGCAGGGGATCAATGAGCAGTTCTTC	CASSLFNLGSQGINEQFF
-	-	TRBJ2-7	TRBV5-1	TGCGCCAGCAGCTCGGAGGACTACGAGCAGTACTTC	CASSSEDYEQYF
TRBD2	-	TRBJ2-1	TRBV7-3	TGTGCCAGCAGCCTCTCGCGGGGGGGCCGGGATGAGCAGTTCTTC	CASSLSRGGRDEQFF
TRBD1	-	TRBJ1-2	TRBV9	TGTGCCAGCAGCGAGACAGGGGGCGTTAACTATGGCTACACCTTC	CASSETGGVNYGYTF
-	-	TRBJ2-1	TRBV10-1	TGCGCCAGCAGTGAGGAGGCGCACGAGCAGTTCTTC	CASSEEAHEQFF
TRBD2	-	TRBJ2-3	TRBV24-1	TGTGCCACCAGTGATCCAGGGACTAGCGGAGGTACGCAGTATTTT	CATSDPGTSGGTQYF
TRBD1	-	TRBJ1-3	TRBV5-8	TGTGCCAGCAGCTTCCGACAGGGTCCGCGAAACACCATATATTTT	CASSFRQGPRNTIYF
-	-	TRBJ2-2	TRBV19	TGTGCCAGCGGGGCTTTTCCGGGACTTCACACCGGGGAGCTGTTTTTT	CASGAFPGLHTGELFF
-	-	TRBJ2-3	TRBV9	TGTGCCAGCAGCGTCGAGGGGGGGAGTACAGATACGCAGTATTTT	CASSVEGGSTDTQYF
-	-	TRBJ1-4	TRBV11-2	TGTGCCAGCAGCGAGGGGGGGCCCGCAACTAATGAAAAACTGTTTTTT	CASSEGGPATNEKLFF
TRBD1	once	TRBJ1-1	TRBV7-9	TGTGCCAGCAGCTTAACAGGGGAAAACACTGAAGCTTTCTTT	CASSLTGENTEAFF
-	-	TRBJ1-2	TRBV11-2	TGTGCCAGCAGCTTAGAGCCAGGGCTGGGTGGCTACACCTTC	CASSLEPGLGGYTF
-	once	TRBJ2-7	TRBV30	TGTGCCTGGAGTTTTACAGGGAATTTGGAGCAGTACTTC	CAWSFTGNLEQYF
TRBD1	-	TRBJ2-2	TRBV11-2	TGTGCCAGCAGCACCAGACAGGGTAGGAACACCGGGGAGCTGTTTTTT	CASSTRQGRNTGELFF
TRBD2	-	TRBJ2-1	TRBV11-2	TGTGCCAGCAGCCGCAATTTTCTCGCGGGGGGAGACTACAATGAGCAGTTCTTC	CASSRNFLAGGDYNEQFF
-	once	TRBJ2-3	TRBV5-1	TGCGCCAGCAGCTTGCGTCTTAGCACAGATACGCAGTATTTT	CASSLRLSTDTQYF
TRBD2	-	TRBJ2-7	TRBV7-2	TGTGCCAGCAGCCGCACCGGGACTAGCGGCTACGAGCAGTACTTC	CASSRTGTSGYEQYF
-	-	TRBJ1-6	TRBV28	TGTGCCAGCAGTTTGGGGACATGGGGACCCCTCCACTTT	CASSLGTWGPLHF
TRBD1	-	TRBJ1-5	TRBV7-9	TGTGCCAGCAGCTTAGCCGGGACAGACAATCAGCCCCAGCATTTT	CASSLAGTDNQPQHF
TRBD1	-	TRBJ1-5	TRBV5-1	TGCGCCAGCAGCTTGGGACAGGGTGACAATCAGCCCCAGCATTTT	CASSLGQGDNQPQHF
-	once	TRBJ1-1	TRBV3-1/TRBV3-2	TGTGCCAGCAGCCATAACCGCCAGGGTTTCTTT	CASSHNRQGFF
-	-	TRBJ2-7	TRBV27	TGTGCCAGCGGGTTGGCAGGGGACGAGCAGTACTTC	CASGLAGDEQYF
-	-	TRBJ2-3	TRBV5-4	TGTGCCAGCAGCTTGCAGGGATATACGCAGTATTTT	CASSLQGYTQYF
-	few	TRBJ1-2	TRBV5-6	TGTGCCAGCATCCTGGGGCCAGGGGCAGTGGATGGCTACACCTTC	CASILGPGAVDGYTF
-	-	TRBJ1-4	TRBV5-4	TGTGCCAGCAGCTTCGACCCAGGAGGGGAAAAACTGTTTTTT	CASSFDPGGEKLFF
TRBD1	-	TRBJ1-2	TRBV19	TGTGCCAGTAGTAATACCGGGACAGGACCGTATGGCTACACCTTC	CASSNTGTGPYGYTF
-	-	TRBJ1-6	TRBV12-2	TGTGCAAGTCGCTTAGGCGGGGGTAGGATCTCCTATAATTCACCCCTCCACTTT	CASRLGGGRISYNSPLHF
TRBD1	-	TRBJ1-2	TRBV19	TGTGCCAGTAGCCCGACAGGGGAGGGCGGCTACACCTTC	CASSPTGEGGYTF
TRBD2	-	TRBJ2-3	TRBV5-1	TGCGCCACCACGGGGGGAGGGAACACAGATACGCAGTATTTT	CATTGGGNTDTQYF
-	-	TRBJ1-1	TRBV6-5	TGTGCCAGCAGCCCAGGTTTCCGCACTGAAGCTTTCTTT	CASSPGFRTEAFF